This is a list of T cell receptor beta chains from one sample in a study of blood T cell repertoires in COVID-19. Clones were sequenced by immunoSEQ multiplex PCR, and TCRdb holds only the in-frame ones, with some missing. Counted here are roughly 250,000 clones, 90% occurring once; the ten biggest clones make up less than 0.9%. Sequencing was performed on PBMCs or T cells enriched from blood (not recorded which). The receptors originated from a man aged 50-60 years who had been exposed to COVID-19. Both conserved end residues are part of each CDR3.

TRBJ2-7,TRBV10-3,CAISATGPSPYEQYF
TRBJ1-2,TRBV20-1,CSARTEEGYTF
TRBJ2-3,TRBV29-1,CSVWERTDTQYF
TRBJ2-1,TRBV6-1,CASSEGLTYNEQFF
TRBJ1-1,TRBV6-6,CASSYAREAFF
TRBJ1-3,TRBV5-4,CASSSWTDSGNTIYF
TRBJ2-3,TRBV28,CASSHLAGGADTQYF
TRBJ2-1,TRBV28,CASSLGGGDEQFF
TRBJ2-7,TRBV24-1,CATSDSGTGVYEQYF
TRBJ1-5,TRBV9,CASSVDGQGNQPQHF
TRBJ2-2,TRBV30,CAWSRAGGFTGELFF
TRBJ2-1,TRBV14,CASSQGTGTSGSTYKQFF
TRBJ1-2,TRBV11-2,CASSSVYEAAGYTF
TRBJ1-5,TRBV28,CASSMDRSYNQPQHF
TRBJ2-7,TRBV3-1/TRBV3-2,CASSQDRGDWDEQYF
TRBJ2-3,TRBV3-1/TRBV3-2,CASRLAGTSTDTQYF
TRBJ1-1,TRBV7-8,CASSLARTGVTFF
TRBJ1-5,TRBV28,CASSETGYQPQHF
TRBJ2-5,TRBV2,CASIGLGAPQETQYF
TRBJ1-1,TRBV28,CATDNSGTGNTEAFF
TRBJ1-6,TRBV6-6,CASRSVVGSPLHF
TRBJ1-6,TRBV5-1,CASSKNLDRVGSPLHF
TRBJ1-2,TRBV11-2,CASSSLKTRPYGYTF
TRBJ2-3,TRBV4-2,CASSQVEFFDTQYF
TRBJ1-4,TRBV6-5,CASSPVGVELFF
TRBJ1-2,TRBV5-1,CASSPEGAGGYTF
TRBJ1-1,TRBV28,CASTRGGTNTEAFF
TRBJ1-3,TRBV12-2,CASRLETGQGGLDSGNTIYF
TRBJ1-2,TRBV5-5,CASSLIRSSYGYTF
TRBJ2-3,TRBV18,CASSYSSTDTQYF
TRBJ2-3,TRBV29-1,CSGTAGTDTQYF
TRBJ2-1,TRBV9,CASSVGGGSYNEQFF
TRBJ1-5,TRBV10-3,CAISSGHNTDQPQHF
TRBJ2-1,TRBV6-5,CASSLTSFEQFF
TRBJ1-1,TRBV27,CASSLAGVNTEAFF
TRBJ2-1,TRBV5-1,CASSLNQGGNEQFF
TRBJ1-2,TRBV18,CASSPPSRTANYGYTF
TRBJ2-7,TRBV7-3,CASSPQSGTVYEQYF
TRBJ1-6,TRBV6-5,CASSYSRQYNSPLHF
TRBJ1-5,TRBV6-5,CASSYDRKQQPQHF
TRBJ1-1,TRBV10-3,CAIVNRGGTEAFF
TRBJ2-7,TRBV11-1,CASSLARTAGLGYEQYF
TRBJ2-5,TRBV19,CASSKRLTPETQYF
TRBJ1-3,TRBV2,CASRRVLTGNTIYF
TRBJ2-2,TRBV7-8,CASSSPRGINTGELFF
TRBJ1-2,TRBV2,CASSPEGVLYGYTF
TRBJ1-2,TRBV11-1,CASSSYRERGYTF
TRBJ1-3,TRBV18,CASQLTNAGNTIYF
TRBJ1-2,TRBV6-4,CASSNNINSGGGYTF
TRBJ2-5,TRBV24-1,CATSDRPSGRARETQYF
TRBJ1-6,TRBV6-5,CASTRGSNSPLHF
TRBJ1-2,TRBV28,CASSPRGQGNYGYTF
TRBJ2-3,TRBV5-4,CASNLGGAHSTDTQYF
TRBJ2-6,TRBV18,CASSAGTSASGANVLTF
TRBJ2-4,TRBV11-2,CASSSTNTGVDIQYF